This TCR beta chain was documented in a study of neurological immune-mediated disorders. General study points: HTLV-1-associated myelopathy led in TCR clonal expansion, while multiple sclerosis ranked lowest, below healthy controls.

The CDR3 extends over 16 amino acids. Germline CDR1 reads MDHEN; CDR2 reads SYDVKM. Deletions cut 6 bases from V and 4 bases from J, with 16 bases between. The sample holds many counts of this clonotype. Its antigen is not identified. Unsorted libraries were prepared from 2 million PBMCs held at -80 C. cDNA was made by 5'RACE with 10-nucleotide random UMIs. TCRdb called the 5' RACE reads again in MiXCR, with one record for every CDR3 protein. The sample contains some 79,000 distinct CDR3 sequences, 13% to 15% of which appear only once. What was sequenced was PBMCs. V gene TRBV28 combines with J gene TRBJ2-6; a weak D match, TRBD1 (6 bases). This TCR was sampled from a woman between 45 and 60 years old in good health. CDR3 nucleotides: TGTGCCAGCAGACCCCGGTCAGGGGACGGGGCCAACGTCCTGACTTTC. It is translated as CASRPRSGDGANVLTF.